Here is one T cell receptor beta chain with its context. Its antigen remains unidentified. Nothing much larger sits one base from this clone, and base qualities are not available. This entry belongs to a study of cytomegalovirus exposure and HLA in healthy donors (dated by TCRdb to the late 2010s). For the wider study: According to an earlier analysis of a few hundred of the donors, about 180 million T cells yielded some 110 million unique TCR beta sequences and around 300 Gb of sequence data. An early release that covered 640 HLA-typed donors contained approximately 300 gigabases of sequencing data and around 85 million unique TCR sequences. Of the roughly 400 genotyped donors, roughly 85% fell in the genetic ancestry cluster associated with self-reported Caucasian donors. The study aimed to test whether signatures of past pathogen exposure could be identified by cataloging public T cell receptors. The study used immunosequencing to profile the T cell repertoires of more than 650 subjects and linked those repertoires to cytomegalovirus serostatus. In addition to the first cohort of about 650 subjects, a separate validation cohort of approximately 110 different subjects was used. To predict cytomegalovirus infection status, the study combined high-throughput TCR immunosequencing, statistical association of individual TCRs with disease status, and machine learning. To study patterns of TCR occurrence, a later analysis re-analyzed previously published TCR beta repertoires from several hundred donors and added high-resolution HLA genotyping. In the later analysis, no new phenotypic data were used to find candidate immune exposures; instead, reliance was placed on TCR beta sequences and their occurrence across donors. In an earlier analysis of around 540 of the donors, high-throughput TCR beta sequencing was used to judge whether each TCR beta V gene segment behaved as functional or pseudogenic. Donor age, sex, ethnicity and CMV serostatus were collected together with the repertoire data. Genome-wide SNP genotypes for about three fifths of the roughly 670 donors were used in a later genetic analysis, which treated that subset as a discovery cohort. All discovery cohort repertoires had been generated on a single sequencing platform. Both class I and class II loci were covered by HLA typing, at four-digit resolution. Typing coverage differed by locus: A, B, C, DRB1 and DQB1 were typed in about 620-630 donors, DQA1 in roughly 500, DPA1 in some 610, and DPB1 in approximately 450. Roughly 5 DR-DQ haplotypes were handled as single units for association and clustering, since linkage in the cohort was strong. Among 398 genotyped donors of the cohort, an average of around 240,000 unique TCR beta nucleotide sequences were sequenced per donor, about a sixth of them non-productive. The investigation overall reported the following: A later analysis found that TCR association rates varied across HLA loci, with DRB1 alleles showing the most associated TCRs and HLA-C alleles the fewest. Only TCR beta chains were sequenced in this cohort, and the absence of alpha or paired-chain data limited detectable features. A total of fewer than 200 TCR beta chains were listed by the study as associated with cytomegalovirus. A later genetic analysis associated a missense DCLRE1C variant with V-gene and J-gene trimming of TCR beta chains, and an independent cohort replicated the association. Most CMV-associated TCR beta chains appeared to be HLA-restricted in a later analysis, and the HLA associations seemed to be driven largely by CMV exposure. A few of the identified cytomegalovirus-associated TCR beta chains were confirmed in vitro to be specific for cytomegalovirus antigens. A group of highly shared sequence variants was considered likely to be a technical artifact of the sequencing pipeline. Linkage disequilibrium might explain the correlated functional status among segregating V segments, but an unknown experimental factor could not be excluded. Across donors, most TCR sequences were observed very rarely, whereas some public TCRs were present in many individuals. In a later analysis, HLA-associated TCR beta chains were found to be more clonally expanded and to have lower generation probabilities than equally common non-associated chains. The authors suggested that the approach could potentially be generalized to other disease states and immunological phenotypes. In a later analysis, several top co-occurrence clusters were reported to appear linked to parvovirus B19, influenza, CMV and Epstein-Barr virus. In both the original and validation cohorts, the classifier was reported to diagnose cytomegalovirus status with high specificity and sensitivity. Broadly in line with IMGT annotations, most TCR beta V segments showed up in productive rearrangements about 90% or about 30% of the time in an earlier analysis of about 500 of the donors. Sequencing depth was assumed to be roughly uniform across donors in the presence/absence analyses, though that assumption may not hold. When HLA alleles, especially DR and DQ, strongly co-occurred, TCR associations were difficult to assign to individual alleles. Over 15 rarely observed V segments, including chromosome 9 orphons, were excluded from the earlier analysis of 550 to 700 of the donors because counts were too low. Because some donors lacked HLA typing at each locus, the association tests relied only on the typed subset. A later analysis associated approximately 17,000 TCR beta sequences with specific HLA alleles at a false discovery rate of 0.05. According to a later genetic analysis, donors in an Asian-associated ancestry cluster had fewer N-insertions in productive TCRs than the approximately 650-donor mean. A further reported finding was that TCR beta sequences accurately predicted the HLA-A and HLA-B alleles for most subjects in the first cohort. For the cohort, immune exposure information was limited to CMV serostatus.

The cohort was made up of approximately 670 healthy bone marrow donors. At the time of sampling, every cohort member was nominally healthy, though immune exposures that went unrecorded were likely present. The donor tested CMV seropositive and was one of the 289 seropositive cohort members. A peripheral blood sample was provided by each donor, and peripheral blood mononuclear cells were used for TCR beta sequencing. The Qiagen DNeasy Blood Extraction Kit was used to extract genomic DNA from the blood cell samples. The protocol used for the library was the immunoSEQ multiplex PCR assay. The multiplex PCR relied on a mix of 60 forward primers for TCR Vbeta segments and 13 reverse primers for TCR Jbeta segments. Amplification of the CDR3 region of rearranged TCR beta genes was performed with a multiplex PCR assay on genomic DNA. The amplified TCR beta libraries were sequenced on the Illumina HiSeq System as 87-base-pair reads. In the original analysis: Across the roughly 700 repertoires, a later analysis counted roughly 84 million unique TCR beta chains, roughly 11 million of which were shared by at least two donors. A nearest-neighbor algorithm error-corrected the raw reads and collapsed the reads into unique sequences, merging closely related sequences to remove PCR and sequencing errors. To assign V, D and J gene segments, CDR3 sequences were aligned to IMGT reference sequences. For a sequence to be retained, a match of at least six nucleotides was required to both a V gene segment and a J gene segment. A rearrangement was called productive if the CDR3 had no stop codons and remained in frame with V and J, and every other rearrangement was called non-productive. CDR3 was defined according to IMGT convention as the region running from the second conserved V-encoded cysteine to the conserved J-encoded phenylalanine. Sequences without an unambiguous match to a single V gene segment were excluded from the earlier analysis of about 630 of the donors. An earlier analysis of fewer than 750 of the donors classified V segments as functional when productive rearrangements were above 56.7% and as segregating when the standard deviation between donors was above 5%. A statistical classification framework was built to diagnose cytomegalovirus status from the catalog of TCR beta chain sequences. V and J gene assignment, in a later analysis, came from comparing TCR nucleotide sequences with IMGT/GENE-DB human TR gene sequences. The TCRdist pipeline was used in a later analysis to assign CDR3 sequences and most-parsimonious VDJ recombination scenarios. In a later analysis, each TCR beta chain was defined by its CDR3 amino acid sequence together with its V-gene family, and reads lacking a unique V-gene family were excluded. To address suspected cross-contamination and a sequencing artifact, a later analysis removed approximately 590 highly shared, low-generation-probability nucleotide sequences. A later analysis calculated a clonal expansion index for each public chain from normalized within-repertoire ranks of inferred template counts. In a later analysis, generation probabilities were computed using a VDJ recombination model fitted to out-of-frame rearrangements, and the results were checked against IGoR. In a later analysis, hypergeometric tests were used to score TCR-TCR, TCR-HLA and TCR-CMV co-occurrence, with a repertoire-size bias correction applied to TCR pairs. In a later analysis, false discovery rates were estimated by permuting HLA or CMV assignments 20 times. A later analysis grouped co-occurring TCRs with DBSCAN, adding TCRdist sequence similarity when clustering within HLA-allele-positive subsets. Co-occurrence clustering excluded repertoires with fewer than 30,000 or more than 120,000 public chains, plus five with anomalous nucleotide sharing. TCRdb obtained this table from immuneACCESS and retained in-frame rearrangements with V and J assigned. These tables miss some clones; where compared with another copy, unresolved V genes account for less than half of the shortfall, and the remainder is unexplained. The D gene and trimming were derived from the DNA, and the V and J assignments and clone size from that table. Counted in this sample were approximately 140,000 clones; roughly 80% of them appeared once. The ten largest clones capture about 6.7% of the sample.

The TCR was taken from a woman in her thirties or forties in good health and CMV-seropositive. Sequencing used PBMCs.

The CDR3 is CASSFGQNSPLHF. The sequenced DNA is TGTGCCAGCAGCTTCGGACAGAATTCACCCCTCCACTTT. The chain employs TRBV7-3 and TRBJ1-6; TRBD1 is perhaps the D gene, given 6 matching bases. The CDR3 measures 13 amino acids from cysteine to phenylalanine. Just the 39-base CDR3 DNA is kept, in frame starting at base 1. Reading the germline V gene gives CDR1 SGHTA and CDR2 FQGTGA. The germline ends are 7 bases apart after V is trimmed by 3 bases and J by 7 bases.